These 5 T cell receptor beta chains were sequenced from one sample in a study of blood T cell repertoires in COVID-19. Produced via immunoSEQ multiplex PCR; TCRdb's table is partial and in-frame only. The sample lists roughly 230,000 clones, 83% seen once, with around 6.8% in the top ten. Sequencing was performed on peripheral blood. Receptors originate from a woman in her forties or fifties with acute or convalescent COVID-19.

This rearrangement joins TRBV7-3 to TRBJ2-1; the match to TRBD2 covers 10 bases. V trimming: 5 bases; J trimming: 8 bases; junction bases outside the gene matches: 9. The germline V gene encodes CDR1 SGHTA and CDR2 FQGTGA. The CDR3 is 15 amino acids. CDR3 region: CASSLSGGALDEQFF. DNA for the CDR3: TGTGCCAGCAGCCTAAGCGGGGGGGCCTTGGATGAGCAGTTCTTC.

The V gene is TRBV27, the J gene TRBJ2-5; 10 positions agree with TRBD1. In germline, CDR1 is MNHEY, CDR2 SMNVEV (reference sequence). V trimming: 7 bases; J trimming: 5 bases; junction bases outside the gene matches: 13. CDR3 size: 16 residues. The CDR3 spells CASTESKTGGFETQYF. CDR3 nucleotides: TGTGCCAGCACCGAATCTAAGACAGGGGGCTTCGAGACCCAGTACTTC.

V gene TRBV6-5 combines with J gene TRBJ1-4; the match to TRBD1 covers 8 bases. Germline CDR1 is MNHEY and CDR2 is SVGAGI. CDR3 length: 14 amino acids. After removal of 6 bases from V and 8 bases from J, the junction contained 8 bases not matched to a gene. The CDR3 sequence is CASSQGRGPEKLFF. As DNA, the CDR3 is TGTGCCAGCAGCCAGGGCAGGGGGCCAGAAAAACTGTTTTTT.

The CDR3 is CASTRFTEAFF. In DNA, the CDR3 is TGTGCCAGCACGCGGTTCACTGAAGCTTTCTTT. This chain joins TRBV6-5 and TRBJ1-1, with D unresolved. Germline loops: CDR1 MNHEY, CDR2 SVGAGI. V lost 7 bases, J lost 4 bases, and 7 bases lay in between. The CDR3 extends over 11 amino acids.

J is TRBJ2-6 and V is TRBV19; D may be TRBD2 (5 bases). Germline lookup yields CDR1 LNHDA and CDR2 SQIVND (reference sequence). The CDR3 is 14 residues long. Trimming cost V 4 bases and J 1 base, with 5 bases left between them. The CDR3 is CASSRESGANVLTF. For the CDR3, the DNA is TGTGCCAGTAGTAGGGAGTCTGGGGCCAACGTCCTGACTTTC.